The 31 T cell receptor beta chains reported below all come from one sample, sequenced in a study of T cells in tuberculosis. TCRdb's table, derived via immunoSEQ multiplex PCR, lists solely in-frame clones and lacks some. The sample has fewer than 40,000 clones; less than 97% are singletons. Source material: PBMCs. These receptors were obtained from a donor between 10 and 35 years old with latent tuberculosis or without tuberculosis infection.

The CDR3 nucleotides read TGCGCCAGCAGCCAAGATGAGGACAGGGGGCTGGTGAGCACTGAAGCTTTCTTT. Its translation is CASSQDEDRGLVSTEAFF. The chain couples TRBV4-1 to TRBJ1-1, with 11 bases identical to TRBD1. The ends lost 0 bases at V and 4 bases at J; junction bases unmatched: 10. This CDR3 is 18 amino acids long. Germline-derived CDR1 and CDR2 are MGHRA and YSYEKL.

This chain connects TRBV28 to TRBJ1-2; TRBD1 is a possible D gene (6 bases). CDR1 and CDR2 from the germline V gene are MDHEN and SYDVKM. The V gene lost 7 bases and the J gene lost 4 bases, with 10 bases spanning the gap. The CDR3 runs 12 residues. This chain's CDR3 is CASNQGTYGYTF. CDR3 DNA: TGTGCCAGCAACCAGGGGACCTATGGCTACACCTTC.

This sequence joins TRBV7-8 and TRBJ2-4; 12 nucleotides line up with TRBD2. The CDR3 sequence is 18 residues long. The germline V gene has CDR1 SGHVS and CDR2 FQNEAQ. Trimming took 5 bases from V and 2 from J; bases not matched to a gene: 10. The CDR3 nucleotides read TGTGCCAGCAGCCCGGCTTTACTAGCGGGAGGAACCAAAAACATTCAGTACTTC. Translated, it gives CASSPALLAGGTKNIQYF.

V gene TRBV20-1 combines with J gene TRBJ2-7, with TRBD2 as a possible D gene (6 bases). This CDR3 has 11 amino acids. V shed 3 bases and J shed 7 bases, with 10 bases lying between them. Per germline, CDR1 DFQATT and CDR2 SNEGSKA (reference sequence). CDR3 region: CSARGLGEQYF. The CDR3 DNA reads TGCAGTGCTAGGGGACTTGGAGAGCAGTACTTC.

V usage is TRBV19 and J usage is TRBJ1-4; tentative D call: TRBD1 (5 bases). CDR1 and CDR2 (germline): LNHDA, SQIVND (reference sequence). Between the trimmed V and J ends, which lost 8 bases and 0 bases, there was a span of 10 bases. The CDR3 is made up of 14 amino acids. The chain's CDR3 is CASGGTATNEKLFF. CDR3 sequence (DNA): TGTGCCAGTGGAGGGACGGCAACTAATGAAAAACTGTTTTTT.

This chain links TRBV29-1 with TRBJ1-2; 8 nucleotides line up with TRBD1. The J segment lost 8 bases and the V segment lost 5 bases, leaving 4 bases of the junction unmatched. The CDR3 extends over 11 amino acids. Germline values: CDR1 SQVTM, CDR2 ANQGSEA. CDR3 sequence: CSVSTGVGYTF. Here the CDR3 DNA reads TGCAGCGTTTCGACAGGGGTGGGCTACACCTTC.

The chain couples TRBV5-1 to TRBJ1-1, with D perhaps matching TRBD1 (5 bases). CDR1 is SGHRS, CDR2 YFSETQ, per germline. The CDR3 totals 14 residues. Trimming removed 4 bases at V and 3 bases at J, with 13 bases between. In DNA form, the CDR3 reads TGCGCCAGCAGCCCAAGGGGAGGGGACACTGAAGCTTTCTTT. This encodes CASSPRGGDTEAFF.

This clone was seen once. The chain employs TRBV2 and TRBJ2-7; 10 bases are a match to TRBD2. Germline assignment: CDR1 SNHLY and CDR2 FYNNEI. The CDR3 runs 15 residues. The trim removed 3 bases at V and 7 bases at J, leaving 9 bases unmatched. The CDR3 here is CASSEIAGGFGEQYF. In nucleotides, the CDR3 is TGTGCCAGCAGTGAGATAGCGGGAGGATTCGGGGAGCAGTACTTC.

V gene TRBV18 combines with J gene TRBJ2-1; TRBD2 aligns across 12 bases. This CDR3 has 14 amino acids. In germline, CDR1 is KGHSH, CDR2 LQKENI. V trimming: 8 bases; J trimming: 6 bases; junction bases outside the gene matches: 5. This chain's CDR3 is CASTLAGGRNEQFF. Written as DNA, the CDR3 is TGTGCCAGCACACTAGCGGGAGGCCGCAATGAGCAGTTCTTC.

This sequence joins TRBV4-1 and TRBJ1-1, with D possibly TRBD1 on 5 matching bases. This CDR3 spans 17 amino acids. Germline CDR1 reads MGHRA; CDR2 reads YSYEKL. With 0 bases removed from V and 8 bases from J, the gap between germline ends came to 22 bases. Here the CDR3 reads CASSQDGLSAGDGEAFF. The CDR3 DNA reads TGCGCCAGCAGCCAAGATGGTTTGAGTGCGGGGGACGGGGAAGCTTTCTTT.

The chain joins TRBV11-2 to TRBJ2-7; TRBD1 is a possible D gene (5 bases). The V gene lost 6 bases and the J gene lost 5 bases, with 14 bases spanning the gap. Germline V gives CDR1 SGHAT, CDR2 FQNNGV. The CDR3 is made up of 13 amino acids. CDR3 DNA: TGTGCCAGCAGTGACCCGGGCAGGGACGAGCAGTACTTC. Translated: CASSDPGRDEQYF.

The CDR3, as DNA: TGTGCCAGCAGCCCGGGAGGCTTCTATGGCTACACCTTC. It translates to CASSPGGFYGYTF. This chain uses TRBV5-4 with TRBJ1-2; D unclear. There are 13 residues in the CDR3. Germline values: CDR1 SGHNT, CDR2 YYREEE (reference sequence). Trimming took 4 bases from V and 4 from J, leaving 11 bases between them.

Only one count was recorded for this clone. The chain is built from TRBV30 and TRBJ1-2; the D gene is possibly TRBD1 (6 bases). The CDR3 covers 15 residues. The germline gives CDR1 GTSNPN, CDR2 SVGIG (reference sequence). Trimming took 4 bases from V and 4 from J, leaving 19 bases between them. Here the CDR3 DNA reads TGTGCCTGGAAACTCCATGAAACAGGGTCCTATGGCTACACCTTC. It is translated as CAWKLHETGSYGYTF.

This clone was seen more than once but under ten times. Sequence at one end of the junction differs from germline and may be a read error. V is TRBV7-7 and J is TRBJ2-5; the D is unclear. The germline CDR1 and CDR2 sequences are SSHAT and FNYEAQ (reference sequence). This CDR3 has 15 residues. CDR3 residues: CASSLVFEPQETQYF. The CDR3 DNA sequence: TGTGCTAGCAGCTTAGTCTTTGAGCCTCAAGAGACCCAGTACTTC.

This clone was seen just once. The J gene is TRBJ2-3, the V gene TRBV19; 12 bases align to TRBD2. Germline V gene data show CDR1 as LNHDA and CDR2 as SQIVND (reference sequence). Unmatched junction bases numbered 8, after V lost 5 bases and J lost 5 bases. The CDR3 length is 16 residues. The chain's CDR3 is CASSFSSGGAQDTQYF. The CDR3 region has the DNA TGTGCCAGTAGTTTCTCTAGCGGGGGGGCCCAAGATACGCAGTATTTT.

V and J are TRBV5-1 and TRBJ2-3, with 8 bases matching TRBD2. Germline-derived CDR1 and CDR2 are SGHRS and YFSETQ. The CDR3 is made up of 15 amino acids. The V and J ends lost 4 bases and 4 bases, in that order; junction bases with no gene match: 8. The CDR3 DNA is TGCGCCAGCAGCGCCGGGGGGGCCCAATCAGATACGCAGTATTTT. Amino acids: CASSAGGAQSDTQYF. The full variable domain, completed using reference TRBV5-1 and TRBJ2-3, is KAGVTQTPRYLIKTRGQQVTLSCSPISGHRSVSWYQQTPGQGLQFLFEYFSETQRNKGNFPGRFSGRQFSNSRSEMNVSTLELGDSALYLCASSAGGAQSDTQYFGPGTRLTVL.

The gene calls are TRBV27 and TRBJ2-6; possible D gene TRBD1, 5 bases. This CDR3 has 18 residues. V was cut by 4 bases and J by 0 bases, with 16 bases left in between. Germline loops: CDR1 MNHEY, CDR2 SMNVEV (reference sequence). CDR3 nucleotides: TGTGCCAGCAGTTCCAGGGCCCCGATCTACTCTGGGGCCAACGTCCTGACTTTC. This codes for CASSSRAPIYSGANVLTF.

The chain links TRBV12-5 to TRBJ2-2; 13 bases line up with TRBD2. Germline loops: CDR1 LGHNT, CDR2 FRNRAP. This CDR3 is 17 amino acids long. Trimming took 0 bases from V and 3 from J; bases not matched to a gene: 1. CDR3 in amino acids: CASGLVLAGGHTGELFF. As DNA, the CDR3 is TGTGCTAGTGGTTTGGTACTAGCGGGAGGGCACACCGGGGAGCTGTTTTTT.

This sequence joins TRBV5-8 and TRBJ2-3, with a tentative D call TRBD2 (6 bases). Germline lookup yields CDR1 SGHTS and CDR2 YDEGEE. V gave up 4 bases and J gave up 3 bases, with 15 bases separating them. The CDR3 extends over 15 amino acids. The CDR3 reads CASSTRELGTDTQYF. In DNA form, the CDR3 reads TGTGCCAGCAGCACTCGGGAGTTGGGGACAGATACGCAGTATTTT.

The CDR3 DNA is TGTGCCAGCAGCTTAGCGGTAGCGGGAGACGGGGTTATCTCCTACAATGAGCAGTTCTTC. Translation: CASSLAVAGDGVISYNEQFF. The chain couples TRBV7-6 to TRBJ2-1; 9 positions agree with TRBD2. Germline trimming cut 0 bases from V and 0 bases from J; bases unmatched to any gene: 12. CDR1 and CDR2 (germline): SGHVS, FNYEAQ. The CDR3 spans 20 residues.

This rearrangement joins TRBV19 to TRBJ1-2; TRBD1 agrees at 7 bases. Germline-derived CDR1 and CDR2 are LNHDA and SQIVND (reference sequence). The CDR3 is made up of 15 amino acids. V lost 3 bases to trimming and J lost 1 base; unmatched junction nucleotides: 5. The CDR3 spells CASSMRGLRNYGYTF. Here the CDR3 DNA reads TGTGCCAGTAGTATGAGGGGGCTCCGTAACTATGGCTACACCTTC.

The V and J genes are TRBV12-5 and TRBJ2-7, with a tentative D call TRBD1 (6 bases). V was shortened by 0 bases and J by 2 bases, with 17 bases between the two germline ends. The CDR3 consists of 17 residues. Germline V CDR1 and CDR2: LGHNT, FRNRAP. The CDR3 DNA is TGTGCTAGTGGTTTGGTAGTATGGGACACGTATACCTACGAGCAGTACTTC. This translates into CASGLVVWDTYTYEQYF.

The chain carries TRBV7-9 and TRBJ2-7, with D unresolved. Per the germline V gene, CDR1 is SEHNR and CDR2 is FQNEAQ (reference sequence). This CDR3 is 11 amino acids long. Trimming took off 3 bases at V and 7 bases at J, with 7 bases between the two ends. This CDR3 is CASSFGVEQYF. The CDR3, as DNA: TGTGCCAGCAGCTTTGGAGTGGAGCAGTACTTC.

This clone has just one count. This chain uses TRBV5-1 with TRBJ1-1; maybe TRBD1 (6 bases). The CDR3 contains 15 residues. Germline CDR1 SGHRS, CDR2 YFSETQ. Trimming pared 2 bases from V and 4 bases from J, leaving 15 bases between. CDR3 loop: CASSFLQGRGTEAFF. The CDR3 region has the DNA TGCGCCAGCAGCTTTCTTCAGGGGCGAGGCACTGAAGCTTTCTTT.

A single count supports this clone. The rearrangement joins TRBV29-1 to TRBJ1-2; 8 positions match TRBD1. This CDR3 region has 16 residues. Trimming removed 4 bases from V and 0 bases from J; junction bases left unmatched: 10. Germline V lookup: CDR1 SQVTM, CDR2 ANQGSEA. Written as DNA, the CDR3 is TGCAGCGTTGGACGAGGACAGGGTTCGGCTAACTATGGCTACACCTTC. This sequence encodes CSVGRGQGSANYGYTF.

The V and J genes are TRBV5-4 and TRBJ2-5; 9 bases are a match to TRBD2. The CDR3 contains 15 residues. Germline values: CDR1 SGHNT, CDR2 YYREEE (reference sequence). With 3 bases clipped from V and 1 base from J, the junction kept 4 bases outside the gene matches. The CDR3 DNA follows: TGTGCCAGCAGCTGGCGGGGGGGTGGCCAAGAGACCCAGTACTTC. Its translation: CASSWRGGGQETQYF.

The rearrangement links TRBV25-1 to TRBJ2-1; 9 bases map to TRBD1. This CDR3 region has 14 residues. The germline gives CDR1 MGHDK, CDR2 SYGVNS. V dropped 6 bases and J dropped 5; count of bases not matched to a gene: 5. The CDR3 bases are TGTGCCAGCAGGTGGACAGGGGCGAACAATGAGCAGTTCTTC. It codes for CASRWTGANNEQFF.

This sequence joins TRBV29-1 and TRBJ2-1; D perhaps matches TRBD1 (5 bases). The CDR3 has 15 amino acids. Trimming pared 3 bases from V and 7 bases from J, leaving 19 bases between. Germline values: CDR1 SQVTM, CDR2 ANQGSEA. The CDR3 DNA reads as TGCAGCGTTGATCCAAGCCCCAGGGTAACGAATGAGCAGTTCTTC. Translation: CSVDPSPRVTNEQFF.

The chain recombines TRBV7-3 with TRBJ2-3; 9 nucleotides agree with TRBD2. The CDR3 is 16 amino acids. Germline assignment: CDR1 SGHTA and CDR2 FQGTGA. The V gene end was trimmed by 5 bases and the J gene end by 1 base; junction bases not matched to a gene: 7. The CDR3 protein is CASSKGGGRGTDTQYF. In DNA, the CDR3 is TGTGCCAGCAGCAAAGGGGGCGGGAGGGGCACAGATACGCAGTATTTT.

The chain recombines TRBV15 with TRBJ2-1, with D possibly matching TRBD2 (5 bases). CDR1 is LNHNV, CDR2 YYDKDF, per germline (reference sequence). V shed 0 bases and J shed 9 bases, with 15 bases lying between them. This CDR3 has 15 amino acids. The CDR3 spells CATSRDVVTGVEQFF. CDR3 sequence (DNA): TGTGCCACCAGCAGAGATGTCGTAACCGGGGTTGAGCAGTTCTTC. The full variable domain, completed using reference TRBV15 and TRBJ2-1, is DAMVIQNPRYQVTQFGKPVTLSCSQTLNHNVMYWYQQKSSQAPKLLFHYYDKDFNNEADTPDNFQSRRPNTSFCFLDIRSPGLGDTAMYLCATSRDVVTGVEQFFGPGTRLTVL.

The chain recombines TRBV4-2 with TRBJ2-7; possible D gene TRBD1, 6 bases. The CDR3 has 17 amino acids. V was trimmed by 0 bases and J by 2 bases, leaving 17 bases between them. The germline V gene encodes CDR1 LGHNA and CDR2 YNFKEQ. CDR3 nucleotide sequence: TGTGCCAGCAGCCAAGATCTACAGGGCCATTCAACCTACGAGCAGTACTTC. Amino acid sequence: CASSQDLQGHSTYEQYF.